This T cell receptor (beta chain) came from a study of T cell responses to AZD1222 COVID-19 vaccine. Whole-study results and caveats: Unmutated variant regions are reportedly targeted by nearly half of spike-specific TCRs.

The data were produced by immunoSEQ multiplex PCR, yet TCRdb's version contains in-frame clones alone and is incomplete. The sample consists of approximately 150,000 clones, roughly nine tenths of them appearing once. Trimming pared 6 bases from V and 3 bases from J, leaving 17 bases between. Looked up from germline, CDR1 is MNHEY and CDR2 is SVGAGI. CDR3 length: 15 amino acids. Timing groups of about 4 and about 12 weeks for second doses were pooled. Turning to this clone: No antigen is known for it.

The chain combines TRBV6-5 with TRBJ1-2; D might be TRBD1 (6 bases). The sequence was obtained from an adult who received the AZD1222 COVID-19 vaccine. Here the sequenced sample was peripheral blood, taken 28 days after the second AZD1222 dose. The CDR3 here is CASRGLAGAYYGYTF. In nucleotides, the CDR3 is TGTGCCAGCAGAGGGTTAGCAGGGGCTTACTATGGCTACACCTTC.